A selection of T cell receptor beta chains follows, all from one sample in a study of OX40 agonist ivuxolimab in advanced cancers. Some clones are missing from TCRdb's copy, which holds only in-frame ones; the method was immunoSEQ multiplex PCR. This table holds approximately 81,000 clones, about 86% found once. Sequencing was performed on CD4+ or CD8+ T cells sorted from blood, taken in a trial of the OX40 agonist ivuxolimab. All receptors derive from an adult with an advanced solid tumor such as melanoma, head and neck, liver or kidney cancer. Each CDR3 is given with its conserved first and last residue. The order of the fields is J gene, clone size, D gene, V gene, CDR3 protein, CDR3 DNA. D genes are given only for firm matches. Clone size, where shown, is once, few, many, or a class for clones that have expanded.

j_gene: TRBJ2-4
abundance: -
d_gene: -
v_gene: TRBV15
CDR3aa: CATSRVGVNIQYF
CDR3nt: TGTGCCACCAGCAGAGTGGGAGTAAACATTCAGTACTTC

j_gene: TRBJ2-1
abundance: -
d_gene: TRBD1
v_gene: TRBV7-2
CDR3aa: CASSSIPGGAYNEQFF
CDR3nt: TGTGCCAGCAGCTCCATTCCAGGGGGCGCGTACAATGAGCAGTTCTTC

j_gene: TRBJ2-6
abundance: -
d_gene: TRBD1
v_gene: TRBV7-9
CDR3aa: CASSRGTGGGGANVLTF
CDR3nt: TGTGCCAGCAGCCGAGGCACAGGGGGCGGTGGGGCCAACGTCCTGACTTTC

j_gene: TRBJ1-1
abundance: -
d_gene: -
v_gene: TRBV6-1
CDR3aa: CASSEVGGGTEAFF
CDR3nt: TGTGCCAGCAGTGAAGTGGGAGGGGGGACTGAAGCTTTCTTT

j_gene: TRBJ2-5
abundance: -
d_gene: TRBD1
v_gene: TRBV6-5
CDR3aa: CASRQGQGAWETQYF
CDR3nt: TGTGCCAGCAGACAGGGACAGGGGGCGTGGGAGACCCAGTACTTC

j_gene: TRBJ2-7
abundance: few
d_gene: -
v_gene: TRBV12-1
CDR3aa: CASNPTTYEQYF
CDR3nt: TGTGCCAGCAACCCTACAACCTACGAGCAGTACTTC

j_gene: TRBJ1-5
abundance: -
d_gene: -
v_gene: TRBV19
CDR3aa: CASSIATGTPNQPQHF
CDR3nt: TGTGCCAGTAGTATAGCAACAGGGACCCCAAATCAGCCCCAGCATTTT

j_gene: TRBJ2-1
abundance: once
d_gene: -
v_gene: TRBV29-1
CDR3aa: CSVTRSSYNEQFF
CDR3nt: TGCAGCGTTACTCGGAGCTCCTACAATGAGCAGTTCTTC

j_gene: TRBJ2-1
abundance: once
d_gene: -
v_gene: TRBV7-9
CDR3aa: CASSSRGNEQFF
CDR3nt: TGTGCCAGCAGCTCCAGGGGCAATGAGCAGTTCTTC

j_gene: TRBJ2-7
abundance: -
d_gene: -
v_gene: TRBV18
CDR3aa: CASSPSIEYEQYF
CDR3nt: TGTGCCAGCTCACCATCTATCGAGTACGAGCAGTACTTC

j_gene: TRBJ1-3
abundance: -
d_gene: -
v_gene: TRBV6-1
CDR3aa: CASSESGVSGNTIYF
CDR3nt: TGTGCCAGCAGTGAATCCGGGGTATCTGGAAACACCATATATTTT

j_gene: TRBJ2-1
abundance: -
d_gene: TRBD2
v_gene: TRBV4-3
CDR3aa: CASSQDTSGRGYEQFF
CDR3nt: TGCGCCAGCAGCCAAGATACTAGCGGGAGGGGGTATGAGCAATTCTTC

j_gene: TRBJ2-2
abundance: -
d_gene: -
v_gene: TRBV21-1
CDR3aa: CASNLPPGLEDTGELFF
CDR3nt: TGTGCCAGCAATTTACCTCCGGGACTCGAAGACACCGGGGAGCTGTTTTTT

j_gene: TRBJ1-2
abundance: -
d_gene: TRBD1
v_gene: TRBV6-5
CDR3aa: CASSSPRTGGFSGYTF
CDR3nt: TGTGCCAGCAGTTCACCTAGGACAGGGGGCTTTAGTGGCTACACCTTC

j_gene: TRBJ2-1
abundance: -
d_gene: -
v_gene: TRBV6-6
CDR3aa: CASSYSSGALDNEQFF
CDR3nt: TGTGCCAGCAGTTACTCATCAGGGGCCCTCGACAATGAGCAGTTCTTC

j_gene: TRBJ1-2
abundance: -
d_gene: -
v_gene: TRBV9
CDR3aa: CASSASLRGNYGYTF
CDR3nt: TGTGCCAGCAGCGCATCCCTCAGGGGTAACTATGGCTACACCTTC

j_gene: TRBJ1-1
abundance: -
d_gene: -
v_gene: TRBV5-1
CDR3aa: CASSLLAGANTEAFF
CDR3nt: TGCGCCAGCAGCTTGTTAGCAGGAGCCAACACTGAAGCTTTCTTT

j_gene: TRBJ2-2
abundance: few
d_gene: -
v_gene: TRBV30
CDR3aa: CAWSVGEWGIGELFF
CDR3nt: TGTGCCTGGAGTGTCGGGGAATGGGGTATCGGGGAGCTGTTTTTT

j_gene: TRBJ2-1
abundance: -
d_gene: TRBD2
v_gene: TRBV7-9
CDR3aa: CASSKTSVSEQFF
CDR3nt: TGTGCCAGCAGCAAAACTAGCGTCAGTGAGCAGTTCTTC

j_gene: TRBJ2-7
abundance: -
d_gene: TRBD2
v_gene: TRBV9
CDR3aa: CASSATSGGVYEQYF
CDR3nt: TGTGCCAGCAGCGCAACTAGCGGGGGGGTATACGAGCAGTACTTC

j_gene: TRBJ1-3
abundance: -
d_gene: -
v_gene: TRBV6-6
CDR3aa: CASVEGVSGNTIYF
CDR3nt: TGTGCCAGCGTCGAAGGGGTATCTGGAAACACCATATATTTT

j_gene: TRBJ2-7
abundance: -
d_gene: -
v_gene: TRBV6-6
CDR3aa: CASRFRVEYEQYF
CDR3nt: TGTGCCAGCAGGTTCAGGGTAGAGTACGAGCAGTACTTC

j_gene: TRBJ2-7
abundance: once
d_gene: TRBD1
v_gene: TRBV15
CDR3aa: CATKRGQGAQQYF
CDR3nt: TGTGCCACCAAGCGTGGACAGGGGGCTCAGCAGTACTTC

j_gene: TRBJ1-1
abundance: -
d_gene: -
v_gene: TRBV5-1
CDR3aa: CASSLGQVNTEAFF
CDR3nt: TGCGCCAGCAGCTTGGGACAGGTGAACACTGAAGCTTTCTTT

j_gene: TRBJ2-2
abundance: -
d_gene: -
v_gene: TRBV4-3
CDR3aa: CASSLLATPGELFF
CDR3nt: TGCGCCAGCAGCCTCCTGGCGACCCCCGGGGAGCTGTTTTTT

j_gene: TRBJ2-1
abundance: -
d_gene: TRBD2
v_gene: TRBV7-9
CDR3aa: CASSPTSGGPYNEQFF
CDR3nt: TGTGCCAGCAGCCCGACTAGCGGGGGTCCTTACAATGAGCAGTTCTTC

j_gene: TRBJ1-1
abundance: -
d_gene: -
v_gene: TRBV5-6
CDR3aa: CASSLALGNTEAFF
CDR3nt: TGTGCCAGCAGCTTGGCTCTCGGGAACACTGAAGCTTTCTTT

j_gene: TRBJ2-5
abundance: few
d_gene: -
v_gene: TRBV7-2
CDR3aa: CASSLARAKETQYF
CDR3nt: TGTGCCAGCAGCTTAGCAAGGGCTAAAGAGACCCAGTACTTC

j_gene: TRBJ1-1
abundance: -
d_gene: -
v_gene: TRBV14
CDR3aa: CASSQGAKTEAFF
CDR3nt: TGTGCCAGCAGCCAGGGGGCGAAGACTGAAGCTTTCTTT

j_gene: TRBJ2-7
abundance: -
d_gene: TRBD2
v_gene: TRBV5-1
CDR3aa: CASSSLGAGGPHEQYF
CDR3nt: TGCGCCAGCAGCTCGCTCGGCGCGGGGGGTCCCCACGAGCAGTACTTC

j_gene: TRBJ2-1
abundance: -
d_gene: -
v_gene: TRBV27
CDR3aa: CASSLRPGLYNEQFF
CDR3nt: TGTGCCAGCAGTTTAAGGCCAGGGCTATACAATGAGCAGTTCTTC

j_gene: TRBJ2-1
abundance: -
d_gene: TRBD1
v_gene: TRBV19
CDR3aa: CASSMWDSLSYNEQFF
CDR3nt: TGTGCCAGTAGTATGTGGGACAGCCTTTCCTACAATGAGCAGTTCTTC

j_gene: TRBJ1-2
abundance: -
d_gene: -
v_gene: TRBV30
CDR3aa: CAWSRLGTNYGYTF
CDR3nt: TGTGCCTGGAGTAGGTTAGGGACGAACTATGGCTACACCTTC

j_gene: TRBJ2-7
abundance: -
d_gene: TRBD1
v_gene: TRBV5-4
CDR3aa: CASRNRDRSSYEQYF
CDR3nt: TGTGCCAGCCGAAACCGGGACAGGAGCTCCTACGAGCAGTACTTC

j_gene: TRBJ2-1
abundance: -
d_gene: TRBD1
v_gene: TRBV7-3
CDR3aa: CASSLEGQRYNEQFF
CDR3nt: TGTGCCAGCAGCTTAGAGGGACAGAGGTACAATGAGCAGTTCTTC

j_gene: TRBJ2-2
abundance: -
d_gene: TRBD2
v_gene: TRBV7-3
CDR3aa: CASRKTGTSGTNTGELFF
CDR3nt: TGTGCCAGCAGAAAAACCGGGACTAGCGGAACGAACACCGGGGAGCTGTTTTTT

j_gene: TRBJ1-5
abundance: -
d_gene: TRBD1
v_gene: TRBV5-1
CDR3aa: CASSLGTGGDQPQHF
CDR3nt: TGCGCCAGCAGCTTGGGGACAGGGGGCGATCAGCCCCAGCATTTT

j_gene: TRBJ1-3
abundance: -
d_gene: -
v_gene: TRBV4-2
CDR3aa: CASSQASDALSFSGNTIYF
CDR3nt: TGTGCCAGCAGCCAAGCGTCAGACGCTCTAAGTTTCTCTGGAAACACCATATATTTT

j_gene: TRBJ1-1
abundance: -
d_gene: -
v_gene: TRBV7-3
CDR3aa: CASSSGSGGGTEAFF
CDR3nt: TGTGCCAGCAGCTCCGGGAGCGGAGGAGGCACTGAAGCTTTCTTT

j_gene: TRBJ2-2
abundance: -
d_gene: TRBD1
v_gene: TRBV10-3
CDR3aa: CAIRGQGVSGELFF
CDR3nt: TGTGCCATCAGAGGACAGGGGGTCTCCGGGGAGCTGTTTTTT

j_gene: TRBJ1-4
abundance: -
d_gene: -
v_gene: TRBV5-5
CDR3aa: CASSLGGTGREKLFF
CDR3nt: TGTGCCAGCAGCTTGGGGGGTACAGGGCGAGAAAAACTGTTTTTT

j_gene: TRBJ2-5
abundance: -
d_gene: TRBD1
v_gene: TRBV19
CDR3aa: CASSIAFTGVGETQYF
CDR3nt: TGTGCCAGTAGTATAGCCTTTACAGGGGTCGGCGAGACCCAGTACTTC

j_gene: TRBJ1-4
abundance: -
d_gene: -
v_gene: TRBV4-2
CDR3aa: CATKERGDEKLFF
CDR3nt: TGTGCCACCAAAGAACGGGGGGACGAAAAACTGTTTTTT

j_gene: TRBJ1-1
abundance: -
d_gene: -
v_gene: TRBV21-1
CDR3aa: CASSKETGRNTEAFF
CDR3nt: TGTGCCAGCAGCAAAGAAACCGGGAGGAACACTGAAGCTTTCTTT

j_gene: TRBJ1-2
abundance: -
d_gene: TRBD1
v_gene: TRBV29-1
CDR3aa: CSVLQGAQDGYTF
CDR3nt: TGCAGCGTTTTACAGGGGGCGCAAGATGGCTACACCTTC

j_gene: TRBJ1-1
abundance: -
d_gene: -
v_gene: TRBV5-1
CDR3aa: CASRGDTEAFF
CDR3nt: TGCGCCAGCCGAGGGGACACTGAAGCTTTCTTT

j_gene: TRBJ1-1
abundance: -
d_gene: -
v_gene: TRBV7-2
CDR3aa: CASSFQKEGTEAFF
CDR3nt: TGTGCCAGCAGCTTCCAGAAAGAAGGAACTGAAGCTTTCTTT

j_gene: TRBJ1-6
abundance: few
d_gene: TRBD1
v_gene: TRBV2
CDR3aa: CASRRDSNSPLHF
CDR3nt: TGTGCCAGCAGGAGGGACAGTAATTCACCCCTCCACTTT